One sample yielded the 19 T cell receptor beta chains listed below, sequenced in a study of T cell responses to AZD1222 COVID-19 vaccine. TCRdb's table, derived via immunoSEQ multiplex PCR, lists solely in-frame clones and lacks some. The sample holds 150,000 to 180,000 clones, 88% seen once. Sequenced here: peripheral blood, sampled on day 0 of AZD1222 vaccination. Every receptor here comes from an adult in good health.

This clone was observed a single time. The chain carries TRBV4-1 and TRBJ2-5; 8 bases match TRBD1. V lost 0 bases to trimming and J lost 7 bases; unmatched junction nucleotides: 7. CDR1 is MGHRA and CDR2 is YSYEKL in the germline V gene. CDR3 length: 15 residues. CDR3 coding DNA: TGCGCCAGCAGCCAAGATCGGACAGGGCTTGGGACCCAGTACTTC. Protein: CASSQDRTGLGTQYF.

This clone has more than one count but fewer than ten. The rearrangement joins TRBV4-1 to TRBJ1-2, with D uncertain. The CDR3 covers 16 residues. The germline V gene encodes CDR1 MGHRA and CDR2 YSYEKL. V was clipped by 0 bases and J by 7 bases, with 18 bases between them. CDR3 sequence (DNA): TGCGCCAGCAGCCAAGAGGCACCTCTTGTGAGTGCTGGCTACACCTTC. Protein product: CASSQEAPLVSAGYTF.

This chain uses TRBV4-3 with TRBJ2-1, with 13 bases that match TRBD2. The CDR3 is 19 amino acids. Germline CDR1 LGHNA, CDR2 YSLEER. Losses at the gene ends were 1 base for V and 4 bases for J; bases not matched to a gene: 10. The DNA of the CDR3 is TGCGCCAGCAGCCAAGCACTAGCGGGGGGGAGGCTGCCATACAATGAGCAGTTCTTC. This gives the protein CASSQALAGGRLPYNEQFF.

The V gene is TRBV5-1, the J gene TRBJ2-2; 9 bases are a match to TRBD1. This CDR3 spans 15 amino acids. The germline V gene encodes CDR1 SGHRS and CDR2 YFSETQ. V lost 4 bases and J lost 5; bases outside the gene matches: 6. CDR3 nucleotides: TGCGCCAGCAGCATCTCCGGGACAGGGACCGGGGAGCTGTTTTTT. This translates into CASSISGTGTGELFF.

The chain has TRBV5-1 and TRBJ1-3, with D uncertain. Trimming removed 4 bases from V and 0 bases from J, with 14 bases in between. Germline loops: CDR1 SGHRS, CDR2 YFSETQ. The CDR3 is 16 amino acids. The CDR3 here is CASSPRVDFSGNTIYF. The CDR3 nucleotides are TGCGCCAGCAGCCCGAGGGTGGACTTCTCTGGAAACACCATATATTTT.

Concerning this clone: A single base separates this from a much larger clone, so it may be a read error. The chain links TRBV7-6 to TRBJ1-2; D not resolved. This CDR3 has 10 residues. Trimming removed 5 bases from V and 5 bases from J, with 3 bases in between. CDR1 and CDR2 from the germline V gene are SGHVS and FNYEAQ. The CDR3 coding sequence is TGTGCCAGCAGCGATTATGGCTACACCTTC. It codes for CASSDYGYTF.

The chain is built from TRBV3-1 (or the pseudogene TRBV3-2) and TRBJ1-2; no clear D. Trimming cost V 2 bases and J 5 bases, with 18 bases left between them. CDR3 length: 16 residues. In germline, CDR1 is LGHDT, CDR2 YNNKEL (reference sequence). The CDR3 nucleotides read TGTGCCAGCAGCCAAACCGGTCGGGCCCCGGTGTATGGCTACACCTTC. Protein product: CASSQTGRAPVYGYTF.

The V call is TRBV6-5, the J call TRBJ2-4; either TRBD1 or TRBD2 may supply D (5 bases each). Looked up from germline, CDR1 is MNHEY and CDR2 is SVGAGI. V was shortened by 6 bases and J by 3 bases, with 12 bases between the two germline ends. This CDR3 comprises 14 residues. The CDR3 region is CASSLGVGKNIQYF. Written as DNA, the CDR3 is TGTGCCAGCAGCCTGGGGGTGGGCAAAAACATTCAGTACTTC.

The chain couples TRBV18 to TRBJ1-2, with 7 bases fitting TRBD1. V gave up 3 bases and J gave up 7 bases; unmatched junction bases: 11. The CDR3 consists of 15 residues. Germline assignment: CDR1 KGHSH and CDR2 LQKENI. In nucleotides, the CDR3 is TGTGCCAGCTCACCGGAGGGGGCTCCCCGCCTTGGCTACACCTTC. Translating gives CASSPEGAPRLGYTF.

The chain's CDR3 is CASSYAGVGTKNIQYF. The CDR3 bases are TGTGCCAGCAGTTACGCTGGGGTTGGGACCAAAAACATTCAGTACTTC. The chain couples TRBV6-2 or TRBV6-3 to TRBJ2-4; D unclear. V was clipped by 2 bases and J by 2 bases, with 13 bases between them. Per the germline V gene, CDR1 is MNHEY and CDR2 is SVGEGT. The CDR3 has 16 amino acids.

The chain has TRBV9 and TRBJ2-7; 7 nucleotides line up with TRBD1. V trimming: 2 bases; J trimming: 1 base; junction bases outside the gene matches: 3. Germline CDR1 is SGDLS and CDR2 is YYNGEE. This CDR3 spans 14 amino acids. In nucleotides, the CDR3 is TGTGCCAGCAGCGTCGGGACAGATTCCTACGAGCAGTACTTC. Its protein is CASSVGTDSYEQYF.

The chain carries TRBV6-6 and TRBJ2-7; D tentatively fits TRBD1 or TRBD2 (5 bases each). Germline CDR1 reads MNHNY; CDR2 reads SVGAGI (reference sequence). V lost 9 bases and J lost 2, with 14 bases in between. The CDR3 is 13 residues long. Here the CDR3 reads CASINEGTYEQYF. In DNA form, the CDR3 reads TGTGCCAGTATAAATGAGGGGACCTACGAGCAGTACTTC.

The chain joins TRBV6-6 to TRBJ1-5, with a possible D match to TRBD1 (5 bases). Germline V CDR1 and CDR2: MNHNY, SVGAGI (reference sequence). Trimming removed 5 bases from V and 7 bases from J, with 18 bases in between. This CDR3 has 15 residues. The CDR3 DNA is TGTGCCAGCAGTCAGCCCGCGGGGGAGAGGCAGCCCCAGCATTTT. Protein product: CASSQPAGERQPQHF.

This rearrangement joins TRBV6-5 to TRBJ2-4; D not certain. CDR1 is MNHEY, CDR2 SVGAGI, per germline. Trimming took 10 bases from V and 1 from J, leaving 5 bases between them. This CDR3 spans 11 amino acids. The CDR3 nucleotides are TGTGCCACCCGGGCCAAAAACATTCAGTACTTC. This translates into CATRAKNIQYF.

The rearrangement joins TRBV7-2 to TRBJ2-5, with a tentative D call TRBD2 (5 bases). Germline-derived CDR1 and CDR2 are SGHTA and FQGNSA. The V end lost 5 bases, the J end lost 4 bases, and 14 bases lay between the germline ends. This CDR3 has 14 amino acids. CDR3 nucleotides: TGTGCCAGCAGCACGCCCTCGGGAATAGAGACCCAGTACTTC. Translated, it gives CASSTPSGIETQYF.

The chain recombines TRBV11-2 with TRBJ2-3, with D uncertain. V dropped 4 bases and J dropped 3 bases, with 8 bases sitting between them. The germline V gene has CDR1 SGHAT and CDR2 FQNNGV. The CDR3 loop spans 13 amino acids. The CDR3, as DNA: TGTGCCAGCAGCTCCTATAGAACAGATACGCAGTATTTT. Translating gives CASSSYRTDTQYF.

In its sample, this clone was seen a few times. The chain combines TRBV6-5 with TRBJ1-6, with a weak D call TRBD1 (5 bases). Germline V gives CDR1 MNHEY, CDR2 SVGAGI. The CDR3 is made up of 15 amino acids. V lost 10 bases and J 6 bases, leaving 19 bases between the germline ends. CDR3 sequence: CATAPEGESNSPLHF. CDR3 in DNA: TGTGCCACCGCGCCCGAAGGGGAGTCTAATTCACCCCTCCACTTT.

This rearrangement joins TRBV10-3 to TRBJ2-1; 13 nucleotides agree with TRBD2. V shed 4 bases and J 2 bases; nucleotides not matched to a gene: 5. The V gene's germline CDR1 is ENHRY and CDR2 SYGVKD. This CDR3 is 17 amino acids long. CDR3 sequence reads: CAISGGTSGVTYNEQFF. CDR3 bases: TGTGCCATCAGTGGGGGGACTAGCGGGGTAACCTACAATGAGCAGTTCTTC.

The chain recombines TRBV11-2 with TRBJ2-1; D call uncertain. Germline-derived CDR1 and CDR2 are SGHAT and FQNNGV. This CDR3 is 12 amino acids long. The V end was cut by 0 bases, the J end by 7 bases, with 4 bases between. The CDR3 spells CASSLEGNEQFF. Here the CDR3 DNA reads TGTGCCAGCAGCTTAGAAGGAAATGAGCAGTTCTTC.